The 13 T cell receptor beta chains reported below all come from one sample, sequenced in a study of blood T cells in healthy people across ages. Sample-barcoded 5' priming and a J-beta primer mix drove a second PCR of about 7 to 12 cycles. TCRdb independently ran MiXCR on the 5' RACE reads; one entry per CDR3 protein. The sample has some 1,500,000 distinct CDR3 sequences; approximately 42% are singletons. The sample was blood. The source is a woman between 18 and 29 years old in good health.

Concerning this clonotype itself: This could be a read error, since a much larger clone is one nucleotide away. V is TRBV14 and J is TRBJ2-1, with 8 bases that match TRBD2. Trimming removed 1 base from V and 12 bases from J; junction bases left unmatched: 2. CDR1 is SGHDN and CDR2 is FVKESK in the germline V gene. This CDR3 spans 12 amino acids. The CDR3, as DNA: TGTGCCAGCAGCCAAGTCGGGAGGGGGCAGTTCTTC. This translates into CASSQVGRGQFF.

The genes are TRBV7-9 and TRBJ2-7; the D gene could be TRBD1 or TRBD2 (5 bases each). Germline-derived CDR1 and CDR2 are SEHNR and FQNEAQ (reference sequence). The CDR3 runs 16 residues. V was cut by 1 base and J by 0 bases, with 13 bases left in between. CDR3 nucleotides: TGTGCCAGCAGCTTAGGGTTCGTGGGACGCTCCTACGAGCAGTACTTC. It is translated as CASSLGFVGRSYEQYF.

The rearrangement links TRBV25-1 to TRBJ2-7, with TRBD1 matching over 12 bases. CDR1 and CDR2 (germline): MGHDK, SYGVNS. The CDR3 runs 13 residues. The CDR3 DNA follows: TGTGCAGTGGTAGGGACAGGGGGCGGCGAGCAGTACTTC. Its protein product is CAVVGTGGGEQYF.

V and J are TRBV10-3 and TRBJ1-1; D is unresolved. V lost 7 bases and J lost 0, with 12 bases in between. Germline V gives CDR1 ENHRY, CDR2 SYGVKD. The CDR3 totals 14 residues. For the CDR3, the DNA is TGTGCCATCAAAAGGGCCAGCTTGAACACTGAAGCTTTCTTT. Its protein product is CAIKRASLNTEAFF.

The chain employs TRBV7-8 and TRBJ1-6; D remains unclear. Germline V gene sequence: CDR1 SGHVS, CDR2 FQNEAQ. The V end lost 5 bases, the J end lost 6 bases, and 11 bases lay between the germline ends. This CDR3 region has 14 residues. CDR3 loop: CASSIRHANSPLHF. CDR3 in DNA: TGTGCCAGCAGCATCAGACACGCTAATTCACCCCTCCACTTT.

This clonotype was found a few times. The genes are TRBV15 and TRBJ1-1; D is ambiguous. The V gene's germline CDR1 is LNHNV and CDR2 YYDKDF (reference sequence). Trimming removed 1 base at V and 5 bases at J, with 14 bases between. The length of the CDR3 is 15 residues. The CDR3 DNA is TGTGCCACCAGCAGAGCTCGGGGTAGTGGTACTGAAGCTTTCTTT. Translated, it gives CATSRARGSGTEAFF.

In its sample, this clonotype was seen a few times. The chain uses TRBV7-2 and TRBJ1-5, with a weak D call TRBD1 (6 bases). The germline V gene encodes CDR1 SGHTA and CDR2 FQGNSA. The CDR3 spans 16 residues. V was cut by 2 bases and J by 0 bases, with 11 bases left in between. DNA of the CDR3: TGTGCCAGCAGCTTACAGGGGCAACATAGCAATCAGCCCCAGCATTTT. This sequence encodes CASSLQGQHSNQPQHF.

This sequence joins TRBV28 and TRBJ2-5; D uncertain. The ends were cut back, 3 bases at V and 11 bases at J, with 16 bases in the middle. CDR1 and CDR2 (germline): MDHEN, SYDVKM. The CDR3 is 13 residues long. CDR3 nucleotide sequence: TGTGCCAGCAGTTTCATTAGGGCCGATGAGCAGTACTTC. Amino acids: CASSFIRADEQYF.

This chain connects TRBV9 to TRBJ2-2; D is unclear. V lost 2 bases to trimming and J lost 2 bases, with 16 bases between them. The CDR3 contains 17 residues. CDR1 is SGDLS and CDR2 is YYNGEE in the germline V gene. The CDR3 loop reads CASSVPSRGANTGELFF. CDR3 DNA: TGTGCCAGCAGCGTCCCCTCTCGAGGCGCAAACACCGGGGAGCTGTTTTTT.

The table lists this clonotype with a count of one. This chain links TRBV7-6 with TRBJ2-1; maybe TRBD2 (7 bases). The V end was cut by 2 bases, the J end by 5 bases, with 19 bases between. CDR1 is SGHVS and CDR2 is FNYEAQ in the germline V gene. This CDR3 spans 17 amino acids. The chain's CDR3 is CASSLMVGGAGHNEQFF. CDR3 DNA: TGTGCCAGCAGCTTAATGGTGGGGGGGGCAGGGCACAATGAGCAGTTCTTC. Full variable domain (rest looked up from reference TRBV7-6 and TRBJ2-1): GAGVSQSPRYKVTKRGQDVALRCDPISGHVSLYWYRQALGQGPEFLTYFNYEAQQDKSGLPNDRFSAERPEGSISTLTIQRTEQRDSAMYRCASSLMVGGAGHNEQFFGPGTRLTVL.

V gene TRBV12-3 or TRBV12-4 combines with J gene TRBJ2-2; D not resolved. V lost 4 bases and J lost 5, with 14 bases in between. This CDR3 has 15 residues. CDR3 residues: CASSSWVVSTGELFF. The CDR3 DNA reads TGTGCCAGCAGTTCCTGGGTGGTTTCGACCGGGGAGCTGTTTTTT.

Only a few counts were recorded for this clonotype. The chain uses TRBV10-2 and TRBJ2-4, with a tentative D call TRBD2 (6 bases). CDR1 and CDR2 (germline): WSHSY, SAAADI. Trimming removed 4 bases from V and 10 bases from J, with 17 bases in between. The CDR3 covers 14 residues. CDR3 region: CASSATRSGLIQYF. CDR3 bases: TGCGCCAGCAGTGCCACCCGCAGCGGGTTAATTCAGTACTTC.

This clonotype was seen only once. The chain combines TRBV28 with TRBJ1-6; D ambiguous. This CDR3 comprises 15 residues. Germline V gene data show CDR1 as MDHEN and CDR2 as SYDVKM. The germline V and J ends were trimmed by 11 bases and 6 bases, with 20 bases remaining between them. The CDR3 loop is CARGGSRDINSPLHF. DNA for the CDR3: TGTGCCCGCGGAGGCAGTCGCGATATTAATTCACCCCTCCACTTT.